This T cell receptor (beta chain) comes out of a study of T-cell reconstitution after alpha-beta-depleted transplantation in children (dated by TCRdb to 2015 to 2016). About the full investigation: Using TCR repertoire profiling, the study followed T-cell immune reconstitution in a quantitative way in children after TCRalphabeta/CD19-depleted allogeneic hematopoietic cell transplantation. Results the study describes overall, beyond this receptor: Apparently early alphabetaT-cell count recovery about two months after transplant reportedly relied on only several hundred rapidly expanded clones derived from non-depleted graft cells. The high TCRbeta diversity at day 60 in some patients was ascribed to recipient T cells and intrathymic progenitors that had survived conditioning. The frequencies of hyperexpanded clones fell over the following months, and after one year, T-cell counts and TCRbeta diversity were mostly attributed to newly produced T cells.

The V end loses 6 bases and the J end loses 7 bases, and a stretch of 7 bases separates them. The CDR3 starts with the cysteine, ends with the phenylalanine, and has 11 residues. Left in the record is the CDR3 DNA by itself, 33 bases read in frame from the first base. Sequences MNHEY (CDR1) and SMNVEV (CDR2) are obtained from the germline V gene (reference sequence). At least ten counts were recorded for this clonotype. Its antigen remains undetermined. The input lacks base qualities; no much larger clone sits a single base away. This specimen's treatment or condition label, interpreted: allogeneic hematopoietic cell transplantation with graft depleted of TCRalphabeta T cells and CD19 B cells. TCRalphabeta/CD19-depleted allogeneic hematopoietic cell grafts were given to the transplant recipients, all of whom were children. Preparation of the library involved PCR. The run used an Illumina HiSeq 2500. TCR libraries were prepared with molecular barcoding, using unique molecular identifiers to normalize TCRbeta repertoire quantification. The public sequencing data were trimmed at Q25 with fastp and processed into clonotypes with MiXCR by TCRdb, which kept only in-frame beta chains. Each entry merges the rows of one CDR3 protein and shows their most common DNA and genes. The sample table lists about 500,000 distinct CDR3 sequences, more than 9.5% of them with a count of one. 12% to 15% of the sample lies in the top ten.

Here the chain combines TRBV27 and TRBJ2-1; possibly the D gene is TRBD2, per 6 matching bases. This material consisted of PBMCs, mostly from graft donor cells, taken 180 days after TCRalphabeta/CD19-depleted stem cell transplant. This TCR was sampled from a female patient aged 2 to 10 who had a stem cell transplant for aplastic anemia, so the T cells may come from the graft donor. The CDR3 here reads CASSGSNEQFF. Here is the DNA: TGTGCCAGCAGCGGGAGTAATGAGCAGTTCTTC.